Shown below are 6 T cell receptor beta chains from a single sample sequenced in a study of T cell responses to AZD1222 COVID-19 vaccine. Clones were read by immunoSEQ multiplex PCR, and TCRdb kept only the in-frame ones, dropping some. The sample includes about 170,000 clones, 90% of them seen just once. The sequencing used peripheral blood, collected on day 0 of AZD1222 vaccination. Receptors originate from an adult in good health.

This clone occurred once. J is TRBJ2-7 and V is TRBV6-5; D not certain. Germline CDR1 is MNHEY and CDR2 is SVGAGI. The CDR3 loop spans 14 amino acids. Trimming cost V 5 bases and J 5 bases, with 16 bases left between them. Here the CDR3 reads CASSTPEDRDEQYF. The CDR3, as DNA: TGTGCCAGCAGTACCCCCGAAGATCGCGACGAGCAGTACTTC.

This clone appeared once. The CDR3 spells CARSANRWNHSNQPQHF. The DNA of the CDR3 is TGTGCCAGAAGCGCCAACAGGTGGAATCATAGCAATCAGCCCCAGCATTTT. This sequence joins TRBV7-5 and TRBJ1-5; the table gives TRBD1 as D, unverified against the DNA. TRBV7-5 is deemed a pseudogene. The CDR3 runs to 17 residues.

For the CDR3, the DNA is TGCAGCGTCGCGGGACGCGGAGGCTACACCTTC. Translating it yields CSVAGRGGYTF. This sequence joins TRBV29-1 and TRBJ1-2; D may be TRBD1 (5 bases). Deletions cut 6 bases from V and 8 bases from J, with 13 bases between. The CDR3 runs to 11 residues. Looked up from germline, CDR1 is SQVTM and CDR2 is ANQGSEA.

The chain employs TRBV9 and TRBJ1-4, with a tentative D call TRBD1 (5 bases). Trimming removed 4 bases at V and 7 bases at J, with 14 bases between. Germline CDR1 and CDR2: SGDLS and YYNGEE. The length of the CDR3 is 14 residues. CDR3 in DNA: TGTGCCAGCAGCCTAGGGACTAAGGGTGAAAAACTGTTTTTT. This codes for CASSLGTKGEKLFF.

This chain connects TRBV7-3 to TRBJ1-5; D unclear. V shed 10 bases and J shed 8 bases, with 9 bases lying between them. The CDR3 spans 10 residues. Germline V gene data show CDR1 as SGHTA and CDR2 as FQGTGA. The CDR3 protein is CANPREPQHF. The CDR3 DNA follows: TGTGCCAACCCCCGAGAGCCCCAGCATTTT.

The CDR3 is CASSLGPGGEAFF. CDR3 DNA: TGCGCCAGCAGCTTGGGGCCGGGCGGTGAAGCTTTCTTT. The chain employs TRBV5-1 and TRBJ1-1; no reliable D call. The CDR3 is 13 residues long. Trimming cost V 0 bases and J 7 bases, with 10 bases left between them. Germline V lookup: CDR1 SGHRS, CDR2 YFSETQ.